The 13 T cell receptor beta chains given below trace back to one sample, sequenced in a study of blood T cells in healthy people across ages. A second roughly 7 to 12 cycle PCR used barcoded and J-beta primers. TCRdb reprocessed the 5' RACE reads with MiXCR, giving one entry per CDR3 protein. The sample shows 1.5 million to 2 million distinct CDR3 sequences, approximately 40% of them seen only once. Sequencing used blood. The receptors derive from a human donor in good health.

This chain connects TRBV12-3 or TRBV12-4 to TRBJ1-5; no reliable D call. CDR3 length: 12 residues. V lost 8 bases and J 5 bases, leaving 10 bases between the germline ends. The CDR3 region has the DNA TGTGCCAGCGGTTCTTTAGATCAGCCCCAGCATTTT. It specifies CASGSLDQPQHF.

The rearrangement uses TRBV15 and TRBJ1-2; D remains ambiguous. Germline V gene lookup returns CDR1 LNHNV and CDR2 YYDKDF (reference sequence). V dropped 3 bases and J dropped 3 bases, with 14 bases sitting between them. The CDR3 covers 15 residues. As DNA, the CDR3 is TGTGCCACCAGCAGTTTTGAAGGGAGCGACTATGGCTACACCTTC. Its protein is CATSSFEGSDYGYTF.

This clonotype was seen only once. The chain couples TRBV10-3 to TRBJ2-5; D gene uncertain. Germline lookup yields CDR1 ENHRY and CDR2 SYGVKD. The CDR3 runs to 16 residues. V was trimmed by 3 bases and J by 11 bases, leaving 25 bases between them. CDR3 loop: CAISEIYDLSYNEQYF. The DNA for the CDR3 is TGTGCCATCAGTGAAATCTACGATTTGTCCTACAATGAGCAGTACTTC.

The rearrangement joins TRBV14 to TRBJ2-5, with 7 bases lining up with TRBD2. Germline lookup yields CDR1 SGHDN and CDR2 FVKESK. CDR3 length: 12 residues. This CDR3 is CASGGTVETQYF. In DNA form, the CDR3 reads TGTGCGTCGGGGGGTACGGTAGAGACCCAGTACTTC.

The genes are TRBV20-1 and TRBJ2-5, with D uncertain. V was trimmed by 6 bases and J by 3 bases, leaving 26 bases between them. Germline V CDR1 and CDR2: DFQATT, SNEGSKA (reference sequence). The CDR3 length is 17 residues. The CDR3 sequence: CSAAAPLSADIEETQYF. The CDR3 nucleotides are TGCAGTGCCGCAGCTCCCCTCTCGGCAGACATAGAAGAGACCCAGTACTTC.

In its sample, this clonotype was seen a few times. The CDR3 region is CASSSPQGMAYGYTF. CDR3 DNA: TGTGCCAGCTCGTCACCACAGGGTATGGCCTATGGCTACACCTTC. The J gene is TRBJ1-2, the V gene TRBV18, with D possibly being TRBD1 (6 bases). The germline CDR1 and CDR2 sequences are KGHSH and LQKENI. The V gene lost 6 bases and the J gene lost 4 bases, with 18 bases spanning the gap. The CDR3 length is 15 residues.

The chain has TRBV7-2 and TRBJ2-3; D not resolved. Germline V gene sequence: CDR1 SGHTA, CDR2 FQGNSA. Between the trimmed V and J ends, which lost 5 bases and 3 bases, there was a span of 9 bases. The CDR3 runs to 13 residues. CDR3 in DNA: TGTGCCAGCAGCAAGATAGGAACAGATACGCAGTATTTT. It encodes CASSKIGTDTQYF.

The chain uses TRBV6-1 and TRBJ2-5; no clear D. V lost 2 bases and J lost 4, with 14 bases in between. Germline V lookup: CDR1 MNHNS, CDR2 SASEGT. This CDR3 has 15 amino acids. CDR3 sequence: CASSEFGVDLETQYF. CDR3 sequence (DNA): TGTGCCAGCAGTGAATTCGGAGTGGATTTAGAGACCCAGTACTTC.

The chain has TRBV7-8 and TRBJ2-7, with a possible D match to TRBD1 (6 bases). With the DNA end fitting TRBJ2-5 better, the J assignment may be wrong. The germline gives CDR1 SGHVS, CDR2 FQNEAQ. The CDR3 is 13 amino acids. Written as DNA, the CDR3 is TGTGCCAGCAGCCGGACAGAGTTAGAGACCCAGTACTTC. Its translation is CASSRTELETQYF.

V and J are TRBV12-3 or TRBV12-4 and TRBJ2-4, with D unclear. The CDR3 is 11 residues long. The V gene lost 5 bases and the J gene lost 6 bases, with 5 bases spanning the gap. As DNA, the CDR3 is TGTGCCAGCAGTGTGGGAAACATTCAGTACTTC. This encodes CASSVGNIQYF.

The chain employs TRBV6-5 and TRBJ1-2; D is undetermined. This CDR3 is 16 amino acids long. Trimming took 8 bases from V and 4 from J, leaving 23 bases between them. CDR1 and CDR2 from the germline V gene are MNHEY and SVGAGI. The CDR3 DNA follows: TGTGCCAGCTCTAAACTATACGGCCTGGAGCGCTATGGCTACACCTTC. Its protein is CASSKLYGLERYGYTF.

This clonotype turned up a few times. V and J are TRBV20-1 and TRBJ2-7; D call uncertain. The V and J ends lost 4 bases and 2 bases respectively, with 18 bases between them. Germline V gene sequence: CDR1 DFQATT, CDR2 SNEGSKA (reference sequence). The CDR3 sequence is 15 residues long. The CDR3 DNA reads as TGCAGTGCTATCCCCGGTAGTAGATTAACCTACGAGCAGTACTTC. Translated: CSAIPGSRLTYEQYF.

This clonotype was found many times. The chain couples TRBV6-5 to TRBJ2-7; no definite D call. Per germline, CDR1 MNHEY and CDR2 SVGAGI. The CDR3 sequence is 11 residues long. V was cut by 6 bases and J by 4 bases, with 7 bases left in between. In nucleotides, the CDR3 is TGTGCCAGCAGGGCGGCTTACGAGCAGTACTTC. It is translated as CASRAAYEQYF.